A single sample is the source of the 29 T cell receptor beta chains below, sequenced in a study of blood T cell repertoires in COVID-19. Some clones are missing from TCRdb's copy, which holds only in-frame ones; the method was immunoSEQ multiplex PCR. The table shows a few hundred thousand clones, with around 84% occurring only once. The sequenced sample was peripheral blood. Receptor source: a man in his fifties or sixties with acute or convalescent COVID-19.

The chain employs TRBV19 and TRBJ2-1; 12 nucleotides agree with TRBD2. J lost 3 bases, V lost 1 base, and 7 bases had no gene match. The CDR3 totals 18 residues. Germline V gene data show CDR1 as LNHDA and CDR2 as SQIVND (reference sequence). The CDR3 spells CASSIVSLAGGNYNEQFF. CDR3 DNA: TGTGCCAGTAGTATAGTTTCTCTAGCGGGAGGGAACTACAATGAGCAGTTCTTC.

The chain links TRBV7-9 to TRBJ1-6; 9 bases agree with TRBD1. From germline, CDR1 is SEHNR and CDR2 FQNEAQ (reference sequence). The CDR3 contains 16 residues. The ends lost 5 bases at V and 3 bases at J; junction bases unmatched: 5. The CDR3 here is CASSQGQGFYNSPLHF. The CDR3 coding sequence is TGTGCCAGCAGCCAAGGACAGGGGTTCTATAATTCACCCCTCCACTTT.

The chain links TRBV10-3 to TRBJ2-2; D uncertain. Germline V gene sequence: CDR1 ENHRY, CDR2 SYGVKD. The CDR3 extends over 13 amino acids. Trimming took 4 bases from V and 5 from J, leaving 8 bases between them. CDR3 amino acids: CAISGGVTGELFF. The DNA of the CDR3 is TGTGCCATCAGTGGAGGTGTTACCGGGGAGCTGTTTTTT.

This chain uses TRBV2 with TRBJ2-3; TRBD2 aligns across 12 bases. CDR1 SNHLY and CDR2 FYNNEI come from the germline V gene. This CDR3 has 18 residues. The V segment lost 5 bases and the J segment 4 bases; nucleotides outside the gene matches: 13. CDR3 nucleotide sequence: TGTGCCAGCAGTACCTCTAGCGGGGGGGCCGTCCGGGCAGATACGCAGTATTTT. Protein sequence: CASSTSSGGAVRADTQYF.

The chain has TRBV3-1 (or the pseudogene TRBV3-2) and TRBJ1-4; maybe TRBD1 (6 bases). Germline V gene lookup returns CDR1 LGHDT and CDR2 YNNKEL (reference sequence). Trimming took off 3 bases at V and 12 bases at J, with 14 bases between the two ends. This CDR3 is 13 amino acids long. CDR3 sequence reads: CASSHLSQGQLFF. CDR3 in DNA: TGTGCCAGCAGCCATTTGAGCCAGGGGCAACTGTTTTTT.

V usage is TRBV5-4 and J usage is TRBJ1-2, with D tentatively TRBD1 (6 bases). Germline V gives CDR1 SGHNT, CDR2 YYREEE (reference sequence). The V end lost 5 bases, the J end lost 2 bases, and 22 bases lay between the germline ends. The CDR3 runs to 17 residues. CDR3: CASSPLGTPSENYGYTF. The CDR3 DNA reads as TGTGCCAGCAGTCCTCTCGGGACACCAAGCGAAAACTATGGCTACACCTTC. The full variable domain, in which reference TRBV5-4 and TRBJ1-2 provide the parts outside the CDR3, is ETGVTQSPTHLIKTRGQQVTLRCSSQSGHNTVSWYQQALGQGPQFIFQYYREEENGRGNFPPRFSGLQFPNYSSELNVNALELDDSALYLCASSPLGTPSENYGYTFGSGTRLTVV.

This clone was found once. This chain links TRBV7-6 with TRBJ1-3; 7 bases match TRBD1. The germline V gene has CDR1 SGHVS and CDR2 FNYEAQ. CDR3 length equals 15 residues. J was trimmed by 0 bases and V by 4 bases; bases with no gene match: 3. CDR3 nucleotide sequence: TGTGCCAGCAGCTCCAACAGGGGCTCTGGAAACACCATATATTTT. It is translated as CASSSNRGSGNTIYF.

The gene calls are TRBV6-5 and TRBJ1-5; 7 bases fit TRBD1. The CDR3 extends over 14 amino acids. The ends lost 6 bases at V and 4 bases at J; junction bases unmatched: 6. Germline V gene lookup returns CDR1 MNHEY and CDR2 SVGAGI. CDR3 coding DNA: TGTGCCAGCAGCCCGGGACAGCTAAATCAGCCCCAGCATTTT. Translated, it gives CASSPGQLNQPQHF.

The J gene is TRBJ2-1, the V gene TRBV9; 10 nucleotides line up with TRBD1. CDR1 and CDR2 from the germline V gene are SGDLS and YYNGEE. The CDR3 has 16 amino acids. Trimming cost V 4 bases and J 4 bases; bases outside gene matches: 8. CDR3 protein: CASSPTGTGDYNEQFF. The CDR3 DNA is TGTGCCAGCAGCCCAACCGGGACAGGGGATTACAATGAGCAGTTCTTC.

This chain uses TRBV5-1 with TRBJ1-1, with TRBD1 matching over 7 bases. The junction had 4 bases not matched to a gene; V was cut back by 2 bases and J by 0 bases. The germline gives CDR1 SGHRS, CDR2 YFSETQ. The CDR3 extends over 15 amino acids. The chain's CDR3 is CASSLTGDMNTEAFF. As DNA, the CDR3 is TGCGCCAGCAGCTTAACAGGGGATATGAACACTGAAGCTTTCTTT.

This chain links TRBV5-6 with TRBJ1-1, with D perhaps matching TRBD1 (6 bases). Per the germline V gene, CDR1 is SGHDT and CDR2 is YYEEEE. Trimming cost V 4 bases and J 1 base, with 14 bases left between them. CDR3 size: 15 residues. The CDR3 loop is CASSHANRANTEAFF. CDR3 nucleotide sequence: TGTGCCAGCAGCCACGCCAACAGGGCGAACACTGAAGCTTTCTTT.

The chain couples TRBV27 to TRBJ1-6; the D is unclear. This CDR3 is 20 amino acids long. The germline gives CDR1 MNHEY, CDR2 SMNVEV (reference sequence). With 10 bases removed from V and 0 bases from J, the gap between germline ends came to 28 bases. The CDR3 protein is CATGKDSLSPSGSYNSPLHF. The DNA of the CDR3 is TGTGCCACCGGGAAGGACTCTTTATCCCCTTCCGGCTCCTATAATTCACCCCTCCACTTT.

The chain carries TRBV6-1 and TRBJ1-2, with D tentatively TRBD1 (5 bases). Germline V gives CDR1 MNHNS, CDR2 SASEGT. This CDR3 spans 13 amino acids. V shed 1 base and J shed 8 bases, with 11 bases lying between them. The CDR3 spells CASSEGAGVGYTF. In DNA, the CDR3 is TGTGCCAGCAGTGAAGGGGCGGGGGTAGGCTACACCTTC.

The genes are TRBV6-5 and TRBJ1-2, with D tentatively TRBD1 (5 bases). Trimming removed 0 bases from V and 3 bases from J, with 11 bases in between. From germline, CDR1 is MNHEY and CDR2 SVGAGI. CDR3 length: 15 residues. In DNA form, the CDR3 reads TGTGCCAGCAGTTACTCGGGGAGGGACTACTATGGCTACACCTTC. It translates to CASSYSGRDYYGYTF.

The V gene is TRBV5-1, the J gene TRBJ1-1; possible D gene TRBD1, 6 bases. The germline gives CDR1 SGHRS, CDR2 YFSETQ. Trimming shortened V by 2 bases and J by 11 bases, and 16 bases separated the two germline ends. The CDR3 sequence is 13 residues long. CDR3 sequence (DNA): TGCGCCAGCAGCTTCGGGGGGCGCAGGCCGGCTTTCTTT. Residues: CASSFGGRRPAFF.

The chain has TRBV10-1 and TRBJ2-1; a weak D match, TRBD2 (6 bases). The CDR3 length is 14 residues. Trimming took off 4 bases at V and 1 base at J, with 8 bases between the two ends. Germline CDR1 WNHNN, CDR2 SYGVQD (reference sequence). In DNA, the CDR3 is TGCGCCAGCAGTGTCGGGGGATCCTACAATGAGCAGTTCTTC. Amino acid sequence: CASSVGGSYNEQFF.

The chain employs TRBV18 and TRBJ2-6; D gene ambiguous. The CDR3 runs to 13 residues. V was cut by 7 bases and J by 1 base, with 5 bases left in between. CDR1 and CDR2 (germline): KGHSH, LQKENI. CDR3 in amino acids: CASFASGANVLTF. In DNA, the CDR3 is TGTGCCAGCTTCGCGTCTGGGGCCAACGTCCTGACTTTC. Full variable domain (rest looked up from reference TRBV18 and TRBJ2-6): NAGVMQNPRHLVRRRGQEARLRCSPMKGHSHVYWYRQLPEEGLKFMVYLQKENIIDESGMPKERFSAEFPKEGPSILRIQQVVRGDSAAYFCASFASGANVLTFGAGSRLTVL.

The CDR3 loop is CASTGTAQETQYF. CDR3 sequence (DNA): TGCGCCAGCACCGGGACAGCCCAAGAGACCCAGTACTTC. This sequence joins TRBV5-1 and TRBJ2-5, with 7 bases that match TRBD1. Unmatched junction bases numbered 3, after V lost 6 bases and J lost 1 base. CDR1 and CDR2 (germline): SGHRS, YFSETQ. The CDR3 contains 13 residues. The whole variable domain, remainder taken from reference TRBV5-1 and TRBJ2-5, is KAGVTQTPRYLIKTRGQQVTLSCSPISGHRSVSWYQQTPGQGLQFLFEYFSETQRNKGNFPGRFSGRQFSNSRSEMNVSTLELGDSALYLCASTGTAQETQYFGPGTRLLVL.

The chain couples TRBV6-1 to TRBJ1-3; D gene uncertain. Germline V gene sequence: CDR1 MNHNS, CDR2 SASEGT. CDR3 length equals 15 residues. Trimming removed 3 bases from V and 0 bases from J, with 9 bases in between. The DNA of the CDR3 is TGTGCCAGCAGTGAGGGCAGATTCTCTGGAAACACCATATATTTT. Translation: CASSEGRFSGNTIYF.

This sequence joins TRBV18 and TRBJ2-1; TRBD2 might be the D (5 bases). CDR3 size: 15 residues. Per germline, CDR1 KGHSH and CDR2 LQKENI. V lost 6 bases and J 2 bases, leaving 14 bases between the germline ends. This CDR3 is CASSRSGTTYNEQFF. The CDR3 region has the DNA TGTGCCAGCTCCCGAAGCGGTACAACCTACAATGAGCAGTTCTTC.

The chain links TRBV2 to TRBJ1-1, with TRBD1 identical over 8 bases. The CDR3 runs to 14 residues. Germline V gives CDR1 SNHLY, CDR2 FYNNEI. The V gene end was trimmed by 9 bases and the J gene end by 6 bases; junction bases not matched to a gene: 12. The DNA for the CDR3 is TGTGCCAGTGACAGGGGACGCGACCGGGCTGAAGCTTTCTTT. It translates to CASDRGRDRAEAFF.

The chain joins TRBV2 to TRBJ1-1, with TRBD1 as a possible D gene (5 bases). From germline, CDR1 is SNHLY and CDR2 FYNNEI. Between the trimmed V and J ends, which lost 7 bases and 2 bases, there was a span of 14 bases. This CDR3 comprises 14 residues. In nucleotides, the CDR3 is TGTGCCAGCATCAGGACACGCGCTAACACTGAAGCTTTCTTT. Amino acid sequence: CASIRTRANTEAFF.

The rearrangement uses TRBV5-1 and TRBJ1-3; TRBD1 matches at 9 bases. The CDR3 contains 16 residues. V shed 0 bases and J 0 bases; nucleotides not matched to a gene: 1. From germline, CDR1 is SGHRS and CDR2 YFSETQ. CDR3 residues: CASSLDRGLSGNTIYF. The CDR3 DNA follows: TGCGCCAGCAGCTTGGACAGGGGGCTCTCTGGAAACACCATATATTTT.

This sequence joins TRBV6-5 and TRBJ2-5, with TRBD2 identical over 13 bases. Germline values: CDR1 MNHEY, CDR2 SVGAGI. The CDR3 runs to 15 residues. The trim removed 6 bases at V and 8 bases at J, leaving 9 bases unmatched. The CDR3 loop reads CASSRTSGGAGTQYF. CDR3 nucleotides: TGTGCCAGCAGCCGCACTAGCGGGGGGGCCGGAACCCAGTACTTC.

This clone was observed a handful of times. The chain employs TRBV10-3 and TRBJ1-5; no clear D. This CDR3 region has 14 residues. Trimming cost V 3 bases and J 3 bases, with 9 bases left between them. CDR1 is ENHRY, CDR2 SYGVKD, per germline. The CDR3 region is CAISDLGDNQPQHF. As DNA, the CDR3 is TGTGCCATCAGTGATTTAGGAGACAATCAGCCCCAGCATTTT.

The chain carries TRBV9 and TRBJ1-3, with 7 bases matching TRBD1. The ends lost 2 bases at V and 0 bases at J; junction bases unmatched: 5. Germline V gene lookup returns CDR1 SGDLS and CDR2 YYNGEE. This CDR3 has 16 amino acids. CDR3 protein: CASSVGQASSGNTIYF. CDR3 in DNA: TGTGCCAGCAGCGTCGGACAGGCCAGCTCTGGAAACACCATATATTTT.

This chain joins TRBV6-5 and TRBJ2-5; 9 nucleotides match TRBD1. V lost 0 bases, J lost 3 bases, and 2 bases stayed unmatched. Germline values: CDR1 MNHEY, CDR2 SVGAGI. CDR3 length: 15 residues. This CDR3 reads CASSYSRQGEETQYF. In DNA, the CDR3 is TGTGCCAGCAGTTACTCGCGACAGGGGGAAGAGACCCAGTACTTC.

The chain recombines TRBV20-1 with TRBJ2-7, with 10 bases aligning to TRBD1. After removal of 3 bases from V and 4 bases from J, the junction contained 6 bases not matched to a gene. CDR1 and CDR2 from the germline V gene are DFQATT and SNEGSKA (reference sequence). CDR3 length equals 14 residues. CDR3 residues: CSASWGDRGYEQYF. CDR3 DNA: TGCAGTGCTAGTTGGGGGGACAGGGGATACGAGCAGTACTTC.

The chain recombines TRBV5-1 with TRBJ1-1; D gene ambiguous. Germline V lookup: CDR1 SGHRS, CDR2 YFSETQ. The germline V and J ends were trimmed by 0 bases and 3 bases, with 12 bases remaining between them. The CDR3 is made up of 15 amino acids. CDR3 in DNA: TGCGCCAGCAGCTTGGATGGGCGCCCCGACACTGAAGCTTTCTTT. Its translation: CASSLDGRPDTEAFF.